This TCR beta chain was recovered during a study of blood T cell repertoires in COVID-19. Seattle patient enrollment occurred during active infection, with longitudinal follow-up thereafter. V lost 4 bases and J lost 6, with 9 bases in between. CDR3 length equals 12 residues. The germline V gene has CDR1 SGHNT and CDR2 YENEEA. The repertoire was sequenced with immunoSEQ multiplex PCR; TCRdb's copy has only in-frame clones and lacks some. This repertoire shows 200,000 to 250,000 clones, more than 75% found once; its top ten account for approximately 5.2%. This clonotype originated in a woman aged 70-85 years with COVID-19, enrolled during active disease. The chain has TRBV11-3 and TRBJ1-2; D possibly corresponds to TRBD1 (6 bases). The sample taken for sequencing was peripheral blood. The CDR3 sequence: CASSSSGDGYTF. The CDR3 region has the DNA TGTGCCAGCAGCTCATCAGGGGATGGCTACACCTTC.